This TCR beta chain was recovered during a study of CD4 T cells in relation to SARS-CoV-2 and coronaviruses listed by TCRdb under 2021. Regarding the research as a whole: Across all 12 patients in the convalescent cohort, the median age was roughly 36 years, with a range of roughly 21 to 80 years. Memory CD4+ T cell crossreactivity between SARS-CoV-2 and common cold coronavirus spike proteins was assessed at the TCR clonotype level in the study. Among the approximately 12 convalescent patients, 8 males and 4 females were included, and two of the subjects were Hispanic. The Adaptive Biotechnologies TCR-sequencing kit was used to sequence samples from three pre-COVID donors and the naive versus memory experiments, while other data came from Illumina-based sequencing. Shared crossreactive spike epitopes were mapped to their HLA restriction using patient-derived lymphoblastoid cell lines. A different, Illumina-based TCR-beta assay was used to sequence expansion assays from other donors in the study. Findings and caveats that apply to the study as a whole: Around two thirds of donors had memory CD4+ clonotypes that crossrecognized SARS-CoV-2 and at least one common cold coronavirus spike. No donor contributed both pre-pandemic and post-infection samples, which limited tracing the source of pre-existing responses. Compared with monoreactive clones, crossreactive clones had significantly weaker SARS-CoV-2-driven expansion, a result consistent with antigenic imprinting. Sequencing naive versus memory cells indicated that the assay picks up memory recall responses, not primary responses primed during culture. Because the crossreactivity analysis focused on spike protein, crossreactivity against other viral proteins was not assessed. The study was limited by small numbers of patients and tested TCRs.

Turning to this clone: Its antigen remains undetermined. No much larger clone is present one base from it, and per-base qualities are unavailable.

DNA from uncultured naive and memory CD4+ T cells underwent immunoSEQ TCR-beta sequencing at deep resolution. As for the original processing: During preprocessing, nonproductive sequences were removed, as were CDR3s that did not start with C, did not end with F or W, or were shorter than 7 amino acids. Cultured and uncultured naive and memory CD4+ repertoires were searched for previously identified spike- and CEF-reactive CDR3s. After three terminal residues were trimmed from each end, CDR3 homology was quantified as pairwise Levenshtein distance using the stringdist R package. TCRdb obtained this table from immuneACCESS and retained in-frame rearrangements with V and J assigned. These tables miss some clones; where compared with another copy, unresolved V genes account for less than half of the shortfall, and the remainder is unexplained. V and J calls and clone size are given by that table; D and trimming were obtained from the DNA. In this sample the table shows approximately 50,000 clones, 90% to 95% of which occur a single time. The top ten clonotypes cover approximately 0.37% of the sample.

From the germline V gene, CDR1 is MRHNA and CDR2 is SNTAGT. V ends up 3 bases short and J 7 bases short, with an unmatched junction base count of 10. Its CDR3 holds 16 amino acids, cysteine through phenylalanine. This entry keeps only the CDR3 DNA: 48 bases, framed from base 1. Naive and memory CD4+ T cells were separated from cryopreserved PBMCs through CD4 enrichment, which was followed by EasySep naive CD4+ T cell enrichment. Ficoll-Paque PLUS gradient centrifugation was used to isolate PBMCs from either whole blood or leukapheresis product. PBMCs were either used fresh in the expansion assay or cryopreserved at -140 degrees C. The QIAamp Micro DNA Kit was used to extract genomic DNA from the CD4+ T cells.

This TCR derives from an adult with COVID-19. The chain links TRBV6-4 with TRBJ2-1; 9 central bases correspond to TRBD2. Input material: naive CD4+ T cells from PBMCs. The cell subset or site label, as the study defines it: naive CD4+ T cells isolated by negative enrichment. For the CDR3, the sequence is CASSETSGFLPNEQFF. The sequenced DNA is TGTGCCAGCAGTGAGACTAGCGGATTTCTACCGAATGAGCAGTTCTTC.